This passage covers 30 T cell receptor beta chains from one sample sequenced in a study of cytomegalovirus exposure and HLA in healthy donors (dated by TCRdb to 2016 to 2017). Library generation was performed with the immunoSEQ multiplex PCR assay. The multiplex PCR relied on a mix of 60 forward primers for TCR Vbeta segments and 13 reverse primers for TCR Jbeta segments. The immuneACCESS repertoire file appears here via TCRdb, limited to in-frame rearrangements. These files lack a portion of the clones; in checked studies, under half of the deficit traces to unresolved V genes, and the cause of the others is not known. The sample contains some 99,000 clones, 76% of them found a single time. The leading ten clones occupy 1.5% to 2.5% of the sample. The sequenced sample was PBMCs. These receptors were taken from a man aged 35 to 55 in good health and CMV-seronegative.

The V and J genes are TRBV6-1 and TRBJ2-7; TRBD1 matches at 8 bases. V shed 8 bases and J 5 bases; nucleotides not matched to a gene: 8. This CDR3 contains 13 residues. Germline loops: CDR1 MNHNS, CDR2 SASEGT. The CDR3 sequence is CASRQGIVHEQYF. As DNA, the CDR3 is TGTGCCAGCCGACAGGGGATAGTCCACGAGCAGTACTTC.

V and J are TRBV19 and TRBJ2-5; TRBD1 is a possible D gene (7 bases). The CDR3 has 15 amino acids. Germline CDR1 LNHDA, CDR2 SQIVND (reference sequence). The germline V and J ends were trimmed by 3 bases and 5 bases, with 16 bases remaining between them. This CDR3 is CASSMVQGGTETQYF. The CDR3 nucleotides are TGTGCCAGTAGTATGGTGCAGGGGGGAACGGAGACCCAGTACTTC. The full variable domain, completed using reference TRBV19 and TRBJ2-5, is DGGITQSPKYLFRKEGQNVTLSCEQNLNHDAMYWYRQDPGQGLRLIYYSQIVNDFQKGDIAEGYSVSREKKESFPLTVTSAQKNPTAFYLCASSMVQGGTETQYFGPGTRLLVL.

The CDR3 sequence is CASSPVRASGQETQYF. CDR3 nucleotide sequence: TGCGCCAGCAGCCCCGTTAGGGCTAGCGGCCAAGAGACCCAGTACTTC. This chain links TRBV4-3 with TRBJ2-5, with TRBD2 identical over 7 bases. CDR3 length: 16 residues. Germline-derived CDR1 and CDR2 are LGHNA and YSLEER. The V segment lost 4 bases and the J segment 1 base; nucleotides outside the gene matches: 9.

V is TRBV21-1 and J is TRBJ2-7; the table's D call, TRBD1, was not checked against the DNA. TRBV21-1 is labeled a pseudogene. CDR3 length: 15 amino acids. The CDR3 protein is CASSLRQGLSYEQYF. The CDR3 DNA is TGTGCCAGCAGTCTTAGACAGGGCTTATCCTACGAGCAGTACTTC.

The chain links TRBV18 to TRBJ2-7; the match to TRBD2 covers 11 bases. Unmatched junction bases numbered 8, after V lost 4 bases and J lost 6 bases. The length of the CDR3 is 15 residues. The germline gives CDR1 KGHSH, CDR2 LQKENI. CDR3 bases: TGTGCCAGCTCACTCATTACTAGCGGGAGATCCGAGCAGTACTTC. This encodes CASSLITSGRSEQYF.

The chain joins TRBV28 to TRBJ2-3; a possible D gene is TRBD2 (6 bases). Trimming took 1 base from V and 4 from J, leaving 12 bases between them. Looked up from germline, CDR1 is MDHEN and CDR2 is SYDVKM. The CDR3 runs to 15 residues. CDR3 in amino acids: CASSLSGSNADTQYF. The CDR3, as DNA: TGTGCCAGCAGTTTATCCGGGAGTAACGCAGATACGCAGTATTTT.

The chain combines TRBV10-1 with TRBJ2-7; perhaps TRBD1 as D (5 bases). This CDR3 spans 13 amino acids. Germline-derived CDR1 and CDR2 are WNHNN and SYGVQD (reference sequence). V lost 4 bases, J lost 2 bases, and 9 bases lay in between. The DNA of the CDR3 is TGCGCCAGCAGTGTCGCAGGGACCTACGAGCAGTACTTC. Translated, it gives CASSVAGTYEQYF.

The gene calls are TRBV6-4 and TRBJ2-1, with 9 bases fitting TRBD2. The J segment lost 0 bases and the V segment lost 3 bases, leaving 6 bases of the junction unmatched. The length of the CDR3 is 17 residues. The germline V gene encodes CDR1 MRHNA and CDR2 SNTAGT. The chain's CDR3 is CASSEAASGNSYNEQFF. CDR3 nucleotides: TGTGCCAGCAGTGAAGCGGCTAGCGGGAACTCCTACAATGAGCAGTTCTTC.

The chain links TRBV11-2 to TRBJ1-2, with D maybe TRBD1 (6 bases). Trimming cost V 5 bases and J 8 bases, with 15 bases left between them. This CDR3 is 13 amino acids long. Germline V lookup: CDR1 SGHAT, CDR2 FQNNGV. This CDR3 is CASSLSDRQGYTF. DNA for the CDR3: TGTGCCAGCAGCCTCTCCGACAGGCAAGGCTACACCTTC.

This chain uses TRBV19 with TRBJ1-4; TRBD1 is a possible D gene (5 bases). The CDR3 has 15 amino acids. CDR1 is LNHDA and CDR2 is SQIVND in the germline V gene (reference sequence). V dropped 5 bases and J dropped 5 bases, with 15 bases sitting between them. Written as DNA, the CDR3 is TGTGCCAGTAGTTGGGGGGGGGACTGGAATGAAAAACTGTTTTTT. Its translation is CASSWGGDWNEKLFF.

The chain couples TRBV5-6 to TRBJ2-3; no reliable D call. Trimming took off 2 bases at V and 1 base at J, with 11 bases between the two ends. CDR1 is SGHDT and CDR2 is YYEEEE in the germline V gene. CDR3 length: 15 amino acids. CDR3 nucleotide sequence: TGTGCCAGCAGCTTTATTACATCAGGCACAGATACGCAGTATTTT. Protein: CASSFITSGTDTQYF.

The rearrangement uses TRBV11-1 and TRBJ1-1, with a weak D call TRBD1 (5 bases). This CDR3 spans 12 amino acids. Germline V CDR1 and CDR2: SGHAT, FQDESV (reference sequence). Trimming stripped 5 bases from V and 7 bases from J, with 11 bases between. The CDR3 DNA follows: TGTGCCAGCAGCATTAACAGGAATGAAGCTTTCTTT. It codes for CASSINRNEAFF.

This clone was picked up one time. The chain employs TRBV7-9 and TRBJ2-7; 8 bases are a match to TRBD2. V shed 3 bases and J 5 bases; nucleotides not matched to a gene: 6. The CDR3 sequence is 14 residues long. The germline V gene has CDR1 SEHNR and CDR2 FQNEAQ (reference sequence). The CDR3: CASSFRGGADEQYF. In DNA form, the CDR3 reads TGTGCCAGCAGCTTTCGGGGGGGGGCCGACGAGCAGTACTTC.

The rearrangement joins TRBV5-5 to TRBJ2-7, with D uncertain. The CDR3 totals 15 residues. The V gene's germline CDR1 is SGHKS and CDR2 YYEKEE (reference sequence). The germline V and J ends were trimmed by 4 bases and 1 base, with 15 bases remaining between them. The CDR3 here is CASSKWSPPSYEQYF. DNA of the CDR3: TGTGCCAGCAGCAAGTGGAGCCCCCCATCCTACGAGCAGTACTTC.

This clone showed up just once. The chain is built from TRBV5-1 and TRBJ2-7, with 10 bases that match TRBD1. With V trimmed by 3 bases and J by 5 bases, 5 bases remained unmatched. Germline-derived CDR1 and CDR2 are SGHRS and YFSETQ. This CDR3 has 14 amino acids. In DNA, the CDR3 is TGCGCCAGCAGCTCCGGGACAGGGGCCCACGAGCAGTACTTC. Protein: CASSSGTGAHEQYF.

This chain joins TRBV30 and TRBJ2-1; maybe TRBD1 (6 bases). This CDR3 is built from 16 residues. V was trimmed by 2 bases and J by 0 bases, leaving 14 bases between them. Per the germline V gene, CDR1 is GTSNPN and CDR2 is SVGIG (reference sequence). CDR3 loop: CAWSLGALRSYNEQFF. The CDR3 DNA is TGTGCCTGGAGTCTGGGGGCCCTACGCTCCTACAATGAGCAGTTCTTC.

V gene TRBV13 combines with J gene TRBJ2-7; 10 nucleotides match TRBD2. Germline V gene sequence: CDR1 PRHDT, CDR2 FYEKMQ (reference sequence). This CDR3 comprises 15 residues. The V and J ends lost 2 bases and 2 bases, in that order; junction bases with no gene match: 3. This chain's CDR3 is CASSLRTSGPYEQYF. The CDR3 bases are TGTGCCAGCAGCTTAAGGACTAGCGGACCCTACGAGCAGTACTTC.

The chain is built from TRBV28 and TRBJ1-2, with D tentatively TRBD1 (6 bases). V was trimmed by 7 bases and J by 4 bases, leaving 25 bases between them. Per the germline V gene, CDR1 is MDHEN and CDR2 is SYDVKM. This CDR3 has 17 amino acids. The CDR3 sequence: CASKPILRGTSGYGYTF. The CDR3 bases are TGTGCCAGCAAACCCATCTTGCGGGGGACATCAGGCTATGGCTACACCTTC.

This rearrangement joins TRBV18 to TRBJ2-5; 8 bases align to TRBD1. The CDR3 contains 15 residues. V lost 2 bases to trimming and J lost 5 bases; unmatched junction nucleotides: 7. Germline V gives CDR1 KGHSH, CDR2 LQKENI. The CDR3 DNA reads as TGTGCCAGCTCACCAGGACAGGGAAGTTCGGAGACCCAGTACTTC. Translated, it gives CASSPGQGSSETQYF.

The V gene is TRBV7-2, the J gene TRBJ1-5; D is perhaps TRBD1 (5 bases). Looked up from germline, CDR1 is SGHTA and CDR2 is FQGNSA. The V and J ends lost 5 bases and 0 bases respectively, with 11 bases between them. The CDR3 is 15 amino acids. The CDR3 DNA reads as TGTGCCAGCAGCCCAGGGTTGGGTAGCAATCAGCCCCAGCATTTT. Protein sequence: CASSPGLGSNQPQHF. The full variable domain, rest sourced from reference TRBV7-2 and TRBJ1-5, is GAGVSQSPSNKVTEKGKDVELRCDPISGHTALYWYRQSLGQGLEFLIYFQGNSAPDKSGLPSDRFSAERTGGSVSTLTIQRTQQEDSAVYLCASSPGLGSNQPQHFGDGTRLSIL.

The chain employs TRBV7-2 and TRBJ2-2, with D tentatively TRBD2 (6 bases). Between the trimmed V and J ends, which lost 2 bases and 1 base, there was a span of 17 bases. CDR1 and CDR2 from the germline V gene are SGHTA and FQGNSA. There are 18 residues in the CDR3. The CDR3 protein is CASSLTALTRVNTGELFF. CDR3 bases: TGTGCCAGCAGCTTAACCGCCCTGACTAGGGTGAACACCGGGGAGCTGTTTTTT.

The J gene is TRBJ2-3, the V gene TRBV6-4; D possibly corresponds to TRBD2 (6 bases). The CDR3 loop spans 17 amino acids. Germline CDR1 MRHNA, CDR2 SNTAGT. V lost 0 bases and J lost 1, with 14 bases in between. CDR3 residues: CASSDSGLSQGTDTQYF. Here the CDR3 DNA reads TGTGCCAGCAGTGACTCGGGACTCTCCCAAGGCACAGATACGCAGTATTTT.

This clone has a handful of counts. J is TRBJ2-7 and V is TRBV7-9; D uncertain. The germline gives CDR1 SEHNR, CDR2 FQNEAQ (reference sequence). CDR3 size: 13 residues. V was trimmed by 3 bases and J by 3 bases, leaving 9 bases between them. The CDR3 DNA reads TGTGCCAGCAGCTTCCAGGAATTCTACGAGCAGTACTTC. It encodes CASSFQEFYEQYF.

The V gene is TRBV28, the J gene TRBJ1-4; unclear D gene. CDR1 is MDHEN and CDR2 is SYDVKM in the germline V gene. Trimming pared 2 bases from V and 4 bases from J, leaving 14 bases between. The CDR3 length is 16 residues. The CDR3 protein is CASSLQPDTYNEKLFF. The CDR3 region has the DNA TGTGCCAGCAGTTTACAGCCCGACACTTATAATGAAAAACTGTTTTTT. The complete variable domain, with remaining parts taken from reference TRBV28 and TRBJ1-4, reads DVKVTQSSRYLVKRTGEKVFLECVQDMDHENMFWYRQDPGLGLRLIYFSYDVKMKEKGDIPEGYSVSREKKERFSLILESASTNQTSMYLCASSLQPDTYNEKLFFGSGTQLSVL.

Only a few counts were recorded for this clone. The V gene is TRBV19, the J gene TRBJ2-4; no definite D call. Germline V gives CDR1 LNHDA, CDR2 SQIVND (reference sequence). The CDR3 consists of 14 residues. V lost 1 base and J lost 4, with 8 bases in between. The DNA of the CDR3 is TGTGCCAGTAGTATAGGAACGGTTAAAAACATTCAGTACTTC. The encoded protein is CASSIGTVKNIQYF.

The chain is built from TRBV28 and TRBJ2-5; 9 bases map to TRBD1. The V gene's germline CDR1 is MDHEN and CDR2 SYDVKM. Unmatched junction bases numbered 6, after V lost 3 bases and J lost 4 bases. The length of the CDR3 is 15 residues. CDR3 amino acids: CASSFTRDRAETQYF. The CDR3 bases are TGTGCCAGCAGTTTCACTCGGGACAGGGCAGAGACCCAGTACTTC.

The V call is TRBV6-5, the J call TRBJ1-6; D uncertain. V was cut by 6 bases and J by 7 bases, with 10 bases left in between. There are 13 residues in the CDR3. The V gene's germline CDR1 is MNHEY and CDR2 SVGAGI. This CDR3 is CASSRLSNSPLHF. The CDR3 DNA reads as TGTGCCAGCAGCAGACTCAGCAATTCACCCCTCCACTTT.

The chain couples TRBV28 to TRBJ2-1; D gene ambiguous. CDR1 is MDHEN, CDR2 SYDVKM, per germline. The CDR3 loop spans 12 amino acids. V lost 1 base to trimming and J lost 6 bases, with 4 bases between them. CDR3 region: CASSLSGNEQFF. The CDR3, as DNA: TGTGCCAGCAGTTTATCCGGCAATGAGCAGTTCTTC.

This clone turned up a few times. The chain joins TRBV14 to TRBJ1-3; D ambiguous. Trimming stripped 1 base from V and 4 bases from J, with 5 bases between. Germline V lookup: CDR1 SGHDN, CDR2 FVKESK. The length of the CDR3 is 13 residues. Here the CDR3 DNA reads TGTGCCAGCAGCCAAGGCGGGGGAAACACCATATATTTT. As protein: CASSQGGGNTIYF.

The chain joins TRBV7-3 to TRBJ2-2, with D possibly matching TRBD2 (6 bases). The CDR3 contains 17 residues. V was clipped by 5 bases and J by 1 base, with 17 bases between them. CDR1 and CDR2 from the germline V gene are SGHTA and FQGTGA. The CDR3 loop reads CASSDPAGTLNTGELFF. For the CDR3, the DNA is TGTGCCAGCAGCGACCCCGCCGGGACTCTGAACACCGGGGAGCTGTTTTTT.